Given below is one T cell receptor (beta chain) in context. This record belongs to a study of CD8+CD57+ T cells in acquired aplastic anemia. Unmatched junction bases numbered 10, after V lost 1 base and J lost 8 bases. Germline V gene lookup returns CDR1 LNHDA and CDR2 SQIVND (reference sequence). CDR3 length equals 16 residues. Genomic DNA was employed as the template in profiling TCR beta VDJ and CDR3. TCRdb recomputed calls from the reads with MiXCR, one row per CDR3 protein. Among over 200,000 distinct CDR3 sequences listed, over 60% were seen once. The TCR was taken from a human donor in good health. Sequenced material: sorted CD4+, CD8+, or CD8+CD57+ T cells (not recorded which) from PBMCs. The gene calls are TRBV19 and TRBJ2-1, with TRBD2 matching 8 bases. The CDR3 is CASSIAHSGTGDEQFF. DNA for the CDR3: TGTGCCAGTAGTATAGCGCATAGCGGGACCGGAGATGAGCAGTTCTTC.